Listed below are T cell receptor beta chains from one sample, sequenced in a study of identical twins. Via MiXCR, TCRdb re-called the 5' RACE reads, giving one row per CDR3 protein. The profile shows just under 550,000 distinct CDR3 sequences, over 12% of them singletons. This same sample was also taken into another study, of yellow fever vaccine responses in identical twins.

The sample comprised CD4+ T cells sorted from blood. The receptors originated from a woman aged 18-29 years in good health. Each CDR3 is given with its conserved first and last residue. D genes are given only for firm matches. The size of a clone is reported for some rows only, either as once, few or many, or as a class for expanded clones.

clone_size: few; d_call: TRBD1; j_call: TRBJ2-1; v_call: TRBV2; cdr3_aa: CASSRDRVNEQFF; cdr3_nt: TGTGCCAGCAGCAGGGACAGGGTGAATGAGCAGTTCTTC
clone_size: few; d_call: .; j_call: TRBJ2-1; v_call: TRBV9; cdr3_aa: CASSPRMNGEQFF; cdr3_nt: TGTGCCAGCAGCCCCCGTATGAATGGTGAGCAGTTCTTC
clone_size: .; d_call: .; j_call: TRBJ1-3; v_call: TRBV6-1; cdr3_aa: CASRPGASSGNTIYF; cdr3_nt: TGTGCCAGCAGGCCCGGCGCTAGCTCTGGAAACACCATATATTTT
clone_size: .; d_call: TRBD2; j_call: TRBJ2-1; v_call: TRBV7-9; cdr3_aa: CASSSVLAGGANEQFF; cdr3_nt: TGTGCCAGCAGCTCAGTACTAGCGGGAGGGGCGAATGAGCAGTTCTTC
clone_size: few; d_call: .; j_call: TRBJ2-1; v_call: TRBV12-3/TRBV12-4; cdr3_aa: CASSSTRLDSYNEQFF; cdr3_nt: TGTGCCAGCAGTTCAACCAGATTAGACTCCTACAATGAGCAGTTCTTC
clone_size: .; d_call: TRBD1; j_call: TRBJ1-1; v_call: TRBV6-5; cdr3_aa: CASRRTGYEAFF; cdr3_nt: TGTGCCAGCAGACGGACAGGTTATGAAGCTTTCTTT
clone_size: .; d_call: .; j_call: TRBJ1-5; v_call: TRBV2; cdr3_aa: CASSVNRGGLFGLSNQPQHF; cdr3_nt: TGTGCCAGCAGTGTGAATCGCGGCGGCCTTTTTGGCCTTAGCAATCAGCCCCAGCATTTT
clone_size: .; d_call: TRBD2; j_call: TRBJ2-1; v_call: TRBV7-9; cdr3_aa: CASKAGGFYNEQFF; cdr3_nt: TGTGCCAGCAAGGCGGGAGGTTTCTACAATGAGCAGTTCTTC
clone_size: .; d_call: .; j_call: TRBJ1-5; v_call: TRBV27; cdr3_aa: CASRTGYGQPQHF; cdr3_nt: TGTGCCAGCAGAACAGGGTACGGTCAGCCCCAGCATTTT
clone_size: few; d_call: .; j_call: TRBJ2-1; v_call: TRBV19; cdr3_aa: CASSIEGGVVSYNEQFF; cdr3_nt: TGTGCCAGTAGTATAGAAGGGGGGGTAGTTAGCTACAATGAGCAGTTCTTC
clone_size: many; d_call: TRBD2; j_call: TRBJ2-1; v_call: TRBV24-1; cdr3_aa: CATSDISGGSENEQFF; cdr3_nt: TGTGCCACCAGTGATATTAGCGGGGGTTCGGAAAATGAGCAGTTCTTC
clone_size: many; d_call: .; j_call: TRBJ1-1; v_call: TRBV12-3/TRBV12-4; cdr3_aa: CASRRTLDWGGGAFF; cdr3_nt: TGTGCCAGCAGGCGAACACTCGACTGGGGCGGCGGAGCTTTCTTT
clone_size: many; d_call: .; j_call: TRBJ1-3; v_call: TRBV12-3/TRBV12-4; cdr3_aa: CASTPSGNTIYF; cdr3_nt: TGTGCCAGCACCCCCTCTGGAAACACCATATATTTT
clone_size: .; d_call: TRBD1; j_call: TRBJ2-1; v_call: TRBV24-1; cdr3_aa: CATSETGQAYNEQFF; cdr3_nt: TGTGCCACCAGTGAAACGGGACAGGCCTACAATGAGCAGTTCTTC
clone_size: .; d_call: TRBD1; j_call: TRBJ1-1; v_call: TRBV29-1; cdr3_aa: CSVDRTGGGNTEAFF; cdr3_nt: TGCAGCGTTGATAGGACAGGGGGCGGGAACACTGAAGCTTTCTTT
clone_size: few; d_call: TRBD2; j_call: TRBJ2-3; v_call: TRBV20-1; cdr3_aa: CSALSGSTDTQYF; cdr3_nt: TGCAGTGCTCTTAGCGGGAGTACAGATACGCAGTATTTT
clone_size: few; d_call: TRBD1; j_call: TRBJ2-5; v_call: TRBV5-1; cdr3_aa: CASSWGIGTGGPQETQYF; cdr3_nt: TGCGCCAGCAGCTGGGGAATCGGGACAGGAGGACCCCAAGAGACCCAGTACTTC
clone_size: few; d_call: .; j_call: TRBJ2-3; v_call: TRBV5-1; cdr3_aa: CASSLALGASSVDTQYF; cdr3_nt: TGCGCCAGCAGCTTGGCCCTTGGGGCTAGTTCTGTAGATACGCAGTATTTT
clone_size: .; d_call: .; j_call: TRBJ2-1; v_call: TRBV7-9; cdr3_aa: CASSLAINEQFF; cdr3_nt: TGTGCCAGCAGCTTAGCGATTAATGAGCAGTTCTTC
clone_size: .; d_call: TRBD2; j_call: TRBJ2-5; v_call: TRBV7-2; cdr3_aa: CASSLALAGSGETQYF; cdr3_nt: TGTGCCAGCAGCTTAGCGCTAGCGGGGTCGGGGGAGACCCAGTACTTC
clone_size: many; d_call: TRBD1; j_call: TRBJ1-3; v_call: TRBV12-3/TRBV12-4; cdr3_aa: CASKTGTRNTIYF; cdr3_nt: TGTGCCAGCAAGACAGGGACGAGGAACACCATATATTTT
clone_size: .; d_call: .; j_call: TRBJ2-1; v_call: TRBV10-3; cdr3_aa: CATRLVDEQFF; cdr3_nt: TGTGCCACCAGACTAGTAGATGAGCAGTTCTTC
clone_size: .; d_call: .; j_call: TRBJ2-1; v_call: TRBV4-1; cdr3_aa: CASSQDQAGSLRSYNEQFF; cdr3_nt: TGCGCCAGCAGCCAAGATCAGGCAGGGAGCCTTCGGTCCTACAATGAGCAGTTCTTC
clone_size: many; d_call: .; j_call: TRBJ2-1; v_call: TRBV6-5; cdr3_aa: CASSYRAGLNEQFF; cdr3_nt: TGTGCCAGCAGTTACAGGGCAGGGTTAAATGAGCAGTTCTTC
clone_size: few; d_call: .; j_call: TRBJ2-5; v_call: TRBV18; cdr3_aa: CASSPPGQASGTQYF; cdr3_nt: TGTGCCAGCTCACCACCGGGGCAGGCCAGTGGGACCCAGTACTTC
clone_size: few; d_call: .; j_call: TRBJ2-7; v_call: TRBV7-9; cdr3_aa: CASSPRSGLTYEQYF; cdr3_nt: TGTGCCAGCAGCCCGCGGTCGGGACTTACCTACGAGCAGTACTTC
clone_size: .; d_call: TRBD1; j_call: TRBJ2-3; v_call: TRBV28; cdr3_aa: CASLGTGGFGTDTQYF; cdr3_nt: TGTGCCAGCCTGGGGACAGGGGGCTTTGGCACAGATACGCAGTATTTT
clone_size: few; d_call: TRBD1; j_call: TRBJ2-5; v_call: TRBV7-7; cdr3_aa: CASSPETGAETQYF; cdr3_nt: TGTGCCAGCAGCCCAGAGACAGGGGCCGAGACCCAGTACTTC
clone_size: few; d_call: TRBD1; j_call: TRBJ2-3; v_call: TRBV10-3; cdr3_aa: CAIRKQGAGTDTQYF; cdr3_nt: TGTGCCATCAGGAAACAGGGGGCTGGCACAGATACGCAGTATTTT
clone_size: few; d_call: .; j_call: TRBJ1-1; v_call: TRBV5-5; cdr3_aa: CASSLVGVILNTEAFF; cdr3_nt: TGTGCCAGCAGCTTGGTTGGGGTAATTCTGAACACTGAAGCTTTCTTT
clone_size: .; d_call: TRBD1; j_call: TRBJ1-2; v_call: TRBV6-4; cdr3_aa: CASSVRQGADYGYTF; cdr3_nt: TGTGCCAGCAGCGTGAGACAGGGGGCGGACTATGGCTACACCTTC
clone_size: few; d_call: .; j_call: TRBJ2-5; v_call: TRBV5-1; cdr3_aa: CASSLNQYRQLQEETQYF; cdr3_nt: TGCGCCAGCAGCCTAAACCAATATCGACAGTTACAGGAAGAGACCCAGTACTTC
clone_size: few; d_call: TRBD2; j_call: TRBJ2-1; v_call: TRBV7-7; cdr3_aa: CASSALLAGFDNEQFF; cdr3_nt: TGTGCCAGCAGCGCGCTCCTAGCGGGGTTCGACAATGAGCAGTTCTTC
clone_size: few; d_call: .; j_call: TRBJ2-5; v_call: TRBV9; cdr3_aa: CASGRNQETQYF; cdr3_nt: TGTGCCAGCGGACGGAACCAAGAGACCCAGTACTTC
clone_size: few; d_call: TRBD2; j_call: TRBJ2-7; v_call: TRBV6-1; cdr3_aa: CASRTVGGGKTYEQYF; cdr3_nt: TGTGCCAGCAGAACTGTTGGGGGAGGGAAAACCTACGAGCAGTACTTC
clone_size: many; d_call: TRBD2; j_call: TRBJ2-1; v_call: TRBV5-1; cdr3_aa: CASSAVPLREGYNEQFF; cdr3_nt: TGCGCCAGCAGCGCCGTCCCCCTGCGGGAGGGTTACAATGAGCAGTTCTTC
clone_size: many; d_call: TRBD1; j_call: TRBJ1-3; v_call: TRBV12-3/TRBV12-4; cdr3_aa: CASSQTGGSGNTIYF; cdr3_nt: TGTGCCAGCAGTCAAACAGGGGGCTCTGGAAACACCATATATTTT
clone_size: many; d_call: .; j_call: TRBJ2-3; v_call: TRBV5-6; cdr3_aa: CASSLAVDTQYF; cdr3_nt: TGTGCCAGCAGTTTAGCGGTGGATACGCAGTATTTT
clone_size: few; d_call: .; j_call: TRBJ2-6; v_call: TRBV2; cdr3_aa: CASSIEGAGANVLTF; cdr3_nt: TGTGCCAGCAGTATCGAGGGGGCTGGGGCCAACGTCCTGACTTTC
clone_size: .; d_call: .; j_call: TRBJ2-2; v_call: TRBV2; cdr3_aa: CASSVIGATGELFF; cdr3_nt: TGTGCCAGCAGTGTCATAGGGGCGACCGGGGAGCTGTTTTTT
clone_size: many; d_call: TRBD2; j_call: TRBJ2-2; v_call: TRBV4-2; cdr3_aa: CASSQELRWASGVGELFF; cdr3_nt: TGTGCCAGCAGCCAAGAGTTACGTTGGGCTAGCGGGGTCGGGGAGCTGTTTTTT
clone_size: .; d_call: .; j_call: TRBJ1-2; v_call: TRBV29-1; cdr3_aa: CSVLQGTYGYTF; cdr3_nt: TGCAGCGTGCTGCAGGGAACCTATGGCTACACCTTC
clone_size: .; d_call: .; j_call: TRBJ2-1; v_call: TRBV20-1; cdr3_aa: CSARLTYNEQFF; cdr3_nt: TGCAGTGCTAGGCTAACTTACAATGAGCAGTTCTTC
clone_size: .; d_call: .; j_call: TRBJ2-6; v_call: TRBV29-1; cdr3_aa: CSVRSRLANVLTF; cdr3_nt: TGCAGCGTCCGAAGCCGTCTGGCCAACGTCCTGACTTTC
clone_size: .; d_call: .; j_call: TRBJ2-5; v_call: TRBV5-1; cdr3_aa: CASRESLQETQYF; cdr3_nt: TGCGCCAGCAGGGAGAGCCTACAAGAGACCCAGTACTTC
clone_size: .; d_call: TRBD1; j_call: TRBJ2-3; v_call: TRBV20-1; cdr3_aa: CSARDRVSTDTQYF; cdr3_nt: TGCAGTGCTAGGGACAGGGTGAGCACAGATACGCAGTATTTT
clone_size: .; d_call: .; j_call: TRBJ1-5; v_call: TRBV24-1; cdr3_aa: CATSDPGQSNQPQHF; cdr3_nt: TGTGCCACCAGTGATCCCGGGCAGAGCAATCAGCCCCAGCATTTT
clone_size: few; d_call: .; j_call: TRBJ2-3; v_call: TRBV4-1; cdr3_aa: CASSPGTGKDTQYF; cdr3_nt: TGCGCCAGCAGCCCCGGGACGGGTAAAGATACGCAGTATTTT
clone_size: few; d_call: .; j_call: TRBJ2-3; v_call: TRBV29-1; cdr3_aa: CSVEVKGIADTQYF; cdr3_nt: TGCAGCGTTGAAGTCAAGGGTATCGCAGATACGCAGTATTTT
clone_size: few; d_call: TRBD1; j_call: TRBJ1-1; v_call: TRBV3-1; cdr3_aa: CASSHDRGTFF; cdr3_nt: TGTGCCAGCAGCCACGACAGGGGAACTTTCTTT